This T cell receptor (beta chain) comes out of a study of cytotoxic CD8 clonotypes in ibrutinib-treated CLL. In the study overall: The subjects consisted of eleven to twelve relapsed/refractory and 15 treatment-naive individuals, with 17 to 18 IGHV unmutated. Response was recorded as partial in approximately 25 patients and complete in 2; at median about 6 years, roughly 14 remained remitted and approximately twelve had progressed. General observations from the study: The study sampled sustained-remission and progressing patients at different times.

This clone was picked up one time. As yet, its antigen is unknown. Germline loops: CDR1 SGHRS, CDR2 YFSETQ. The CDR3 is 16 amino acids. V lost 4 bases and J lost 1, with 17 bases in between. Deep sequencing aimed at 1 in 200,000 to 1 in 1 million T cells' resolution. The assay was immunoSEQ multiplex PCR, and TCRdb's table has in-frame clones only and misses some. This table holds roughly 190,000 clones, approximately 68% found once. The TCR was taken from a human donor with chronic lymphocytic leukemia. The input for sequencing was PBMCs, taken after 24 months of ibrutinib treatment. The V call is TRBV5-1, the J call TRBJ2-5; D perhaps matches TRBD1 (5 bases). CDR3 coding DNA: TGCGCCAGCAGCCGACGCCAGGGTGGGGTCCAAGAGACCCAGTACTTC. This sequence encodes CASSRRQGGVQETQYF.